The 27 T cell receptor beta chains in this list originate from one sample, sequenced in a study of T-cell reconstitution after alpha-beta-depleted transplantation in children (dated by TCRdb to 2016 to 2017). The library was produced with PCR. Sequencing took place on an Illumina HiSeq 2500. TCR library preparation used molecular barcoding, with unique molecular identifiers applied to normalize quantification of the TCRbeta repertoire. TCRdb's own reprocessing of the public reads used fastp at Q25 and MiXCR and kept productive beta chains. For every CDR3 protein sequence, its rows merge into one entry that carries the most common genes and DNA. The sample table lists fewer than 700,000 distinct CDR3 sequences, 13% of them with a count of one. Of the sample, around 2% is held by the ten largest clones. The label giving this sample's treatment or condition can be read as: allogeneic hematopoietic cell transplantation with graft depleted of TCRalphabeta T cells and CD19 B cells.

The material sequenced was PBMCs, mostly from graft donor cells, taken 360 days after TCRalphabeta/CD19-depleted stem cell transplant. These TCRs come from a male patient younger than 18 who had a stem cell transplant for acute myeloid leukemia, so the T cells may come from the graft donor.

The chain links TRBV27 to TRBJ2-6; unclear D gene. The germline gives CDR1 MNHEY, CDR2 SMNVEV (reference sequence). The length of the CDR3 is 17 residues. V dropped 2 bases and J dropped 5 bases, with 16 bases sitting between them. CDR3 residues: CASSLMASDLWANVLTF. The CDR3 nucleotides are TGTGCCAGCAGTTTAATGGCCTCCGACCTGTGGGCCAACGTCCTGACTTTC.

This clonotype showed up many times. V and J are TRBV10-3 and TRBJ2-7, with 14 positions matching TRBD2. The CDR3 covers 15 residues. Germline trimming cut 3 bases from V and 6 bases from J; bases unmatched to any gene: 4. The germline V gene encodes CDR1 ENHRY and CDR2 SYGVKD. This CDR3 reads CAISDLGLAGAEQYF. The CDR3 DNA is TGTGCCATCAGTGACCTGGGACTAGCGGGAGCCGAGCAGTACTTC.

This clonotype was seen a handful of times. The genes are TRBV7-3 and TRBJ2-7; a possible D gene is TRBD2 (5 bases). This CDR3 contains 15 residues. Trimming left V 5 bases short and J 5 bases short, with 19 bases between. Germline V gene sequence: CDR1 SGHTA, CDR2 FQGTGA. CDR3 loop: CASSATRKEANEQYF. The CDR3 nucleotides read TGTGCCAGCAGCGCAACTAGGAAGGAGGCCAACGAGCAGTACTTC.

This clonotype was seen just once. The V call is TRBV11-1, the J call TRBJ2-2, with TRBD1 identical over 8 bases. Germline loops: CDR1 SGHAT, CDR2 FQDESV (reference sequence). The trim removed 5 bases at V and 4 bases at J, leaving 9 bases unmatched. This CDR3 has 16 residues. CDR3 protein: CASSDNRGSSTGELFF. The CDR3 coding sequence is TGTGCCAGCAGCGATAACAGGGGGTCTTCCACCGGGGAGCTGTTTTTT.

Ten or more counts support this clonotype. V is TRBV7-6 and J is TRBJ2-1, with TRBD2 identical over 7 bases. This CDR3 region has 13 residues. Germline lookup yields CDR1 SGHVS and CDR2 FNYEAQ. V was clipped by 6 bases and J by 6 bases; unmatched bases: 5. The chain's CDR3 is CASRGRDFNEQFF. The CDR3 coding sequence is TGTGCCAGCAGAGGGAGGGACTTCAATGAGCAGTTCTTC.

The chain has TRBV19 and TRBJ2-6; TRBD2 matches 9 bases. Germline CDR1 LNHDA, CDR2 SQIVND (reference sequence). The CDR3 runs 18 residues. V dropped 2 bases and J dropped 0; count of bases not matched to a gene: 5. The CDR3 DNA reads TGTGCCAGTAGTATAACGGGCGGGAGGGCCTCTGGGGCCAACGTCCTGACTTTC. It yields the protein CASSITGGRASGANVLTF.

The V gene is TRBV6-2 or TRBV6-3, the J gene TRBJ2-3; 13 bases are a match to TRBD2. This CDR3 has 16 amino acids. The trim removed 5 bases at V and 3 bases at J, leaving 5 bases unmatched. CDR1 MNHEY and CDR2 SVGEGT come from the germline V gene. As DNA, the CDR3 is TGTGCCAGCAGTAGACCGGGACTAGCGGGGACAGATACGCAGTATTTT. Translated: CASSRPGLAGTDTQYF.

This CDR3 reads CASSRPAEGNIQYF. The DNA of the CDR3 is TGCGCCAGCAGCCGGCCCGCGGAGGGAAACATTCAGTACTTC. The J gene is TRBJ2-4, the V gene TRBV4-3, with D tentatively TRBD2 (6 bases). V was trimmed by 4 bases and J by 6 bases, leaving 13 bases between them. This CDR3 contains 14 residues. CDR1 and CDR2 from the germline V gene are LGHNA and YSLEER.

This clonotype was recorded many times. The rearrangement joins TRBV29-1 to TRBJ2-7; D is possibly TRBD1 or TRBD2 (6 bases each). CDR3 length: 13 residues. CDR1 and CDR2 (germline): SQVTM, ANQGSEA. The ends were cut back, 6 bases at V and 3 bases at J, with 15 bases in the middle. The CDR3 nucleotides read TGCAGCGTAGAGGGGGGTAGAATCTACGAGCAGTACTTC. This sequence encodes CSVEGGRIYEQYF.

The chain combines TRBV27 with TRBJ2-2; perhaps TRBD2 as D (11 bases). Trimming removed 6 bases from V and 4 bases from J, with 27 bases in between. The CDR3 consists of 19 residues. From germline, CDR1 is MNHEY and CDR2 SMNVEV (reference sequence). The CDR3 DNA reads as TGTGCCAGCAGCCAGGACAGGGGGTATAGCGGGAGGGGCACCGGGGAGCTGTTTTTT. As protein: CASSQDRGYSGRGTGELFF.

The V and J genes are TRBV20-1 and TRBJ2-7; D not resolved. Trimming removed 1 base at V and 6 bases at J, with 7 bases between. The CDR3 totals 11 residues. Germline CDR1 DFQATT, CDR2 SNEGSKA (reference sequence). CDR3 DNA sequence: TGCAGTGCTAGAGCAGACGGCGAGCAGTACTTC. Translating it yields CSARADGEQYF.

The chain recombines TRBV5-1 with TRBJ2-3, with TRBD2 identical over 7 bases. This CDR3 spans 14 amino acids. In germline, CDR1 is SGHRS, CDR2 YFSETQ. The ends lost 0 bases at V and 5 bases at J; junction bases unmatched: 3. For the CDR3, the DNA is TGCGCCAGCAGCTTGGAGCGGGGAGGAGATACGCAGTATTTT. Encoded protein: CASSLERGGDTQYF.

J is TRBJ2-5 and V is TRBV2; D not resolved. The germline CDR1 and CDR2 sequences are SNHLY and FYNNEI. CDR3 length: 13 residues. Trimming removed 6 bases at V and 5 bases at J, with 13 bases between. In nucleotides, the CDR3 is TGTGCCAGCAGACCCGGAATCGTGGAGACCCAGTACTTC. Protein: CASRPGIVETQYF.

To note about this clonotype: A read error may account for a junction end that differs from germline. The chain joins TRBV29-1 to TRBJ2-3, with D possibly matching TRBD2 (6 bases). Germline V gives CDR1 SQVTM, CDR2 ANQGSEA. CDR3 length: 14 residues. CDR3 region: CGVVTGVWADTQYF. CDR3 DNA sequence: TGCGGCGTTGTTACGGGAGTATGGGCAGATACGCAGTATTTT.

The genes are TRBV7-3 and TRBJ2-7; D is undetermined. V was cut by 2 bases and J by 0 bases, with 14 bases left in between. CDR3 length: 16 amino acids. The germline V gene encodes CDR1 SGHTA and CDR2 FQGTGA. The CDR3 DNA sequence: TGTGCCAGCAGCTTAGGAGACAAGACCGACTCCTACGAGCAGTACTTC. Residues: CASSLGDKTDSYEQYF.

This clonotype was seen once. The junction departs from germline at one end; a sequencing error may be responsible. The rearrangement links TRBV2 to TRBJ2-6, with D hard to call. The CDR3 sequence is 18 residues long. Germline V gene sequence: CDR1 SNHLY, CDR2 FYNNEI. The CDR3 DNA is TGTACCAGCAGTTCGAGAACACCGGGTCCCTCTGGGGCCAACGTCCTGACTTTC. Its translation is CTSSSRTPGPSGANVLTF.

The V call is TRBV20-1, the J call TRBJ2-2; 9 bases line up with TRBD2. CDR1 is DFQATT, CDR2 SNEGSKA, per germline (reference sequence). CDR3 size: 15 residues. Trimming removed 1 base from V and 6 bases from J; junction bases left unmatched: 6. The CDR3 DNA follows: TGCAGTGCTAGAGTCGGTAGCGGGAGTCCCGGGGAGCTGTTTTTT. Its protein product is CSARVGSGSPGELFF.

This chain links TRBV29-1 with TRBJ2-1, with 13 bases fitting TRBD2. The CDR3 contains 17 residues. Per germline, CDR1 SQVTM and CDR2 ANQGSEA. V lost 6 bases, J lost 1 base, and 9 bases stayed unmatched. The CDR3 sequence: CSVFGLAGEWSYNEQFF. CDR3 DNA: TGCAGCGTCTTTGGACTAGCGGGAGAGTGGTCCTACAATGAGCAGTTCTTC.

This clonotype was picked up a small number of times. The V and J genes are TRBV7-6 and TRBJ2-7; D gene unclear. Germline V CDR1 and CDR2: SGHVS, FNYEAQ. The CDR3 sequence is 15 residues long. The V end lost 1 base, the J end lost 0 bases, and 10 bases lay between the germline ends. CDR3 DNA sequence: TGTGCCAGCAGCTTAGTGGCGGCCTTCTCCTACGAGCAGTACTTC. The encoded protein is CASSLVAAFSYEQYF.

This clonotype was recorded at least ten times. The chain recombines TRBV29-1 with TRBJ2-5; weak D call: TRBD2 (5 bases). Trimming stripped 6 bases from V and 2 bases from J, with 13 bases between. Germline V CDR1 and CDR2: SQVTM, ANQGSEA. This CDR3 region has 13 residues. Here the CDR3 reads CSVRRLFQETQYF. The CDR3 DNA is TGCAGCGTCCGGAGGCTTTTTCAAGAGACCCAGTACTTC.

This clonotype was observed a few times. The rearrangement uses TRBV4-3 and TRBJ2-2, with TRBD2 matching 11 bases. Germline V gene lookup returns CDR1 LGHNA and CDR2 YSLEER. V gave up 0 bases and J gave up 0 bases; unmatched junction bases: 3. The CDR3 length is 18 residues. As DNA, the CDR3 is TGCGCCAGCAGCCAAGAGGGACTAGCGGCCTCGAACACCGGGGAGCTGTTTTTT. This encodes CASSQEGLAASNTGELFF.

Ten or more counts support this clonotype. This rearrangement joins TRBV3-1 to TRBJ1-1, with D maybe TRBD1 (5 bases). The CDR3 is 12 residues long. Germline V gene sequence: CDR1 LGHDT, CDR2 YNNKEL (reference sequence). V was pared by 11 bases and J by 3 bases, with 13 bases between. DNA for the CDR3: TGTGCCCCCGGGACGGGTGACACTGAAGCTTTCTTT. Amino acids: CAPGTGDTEAFF.

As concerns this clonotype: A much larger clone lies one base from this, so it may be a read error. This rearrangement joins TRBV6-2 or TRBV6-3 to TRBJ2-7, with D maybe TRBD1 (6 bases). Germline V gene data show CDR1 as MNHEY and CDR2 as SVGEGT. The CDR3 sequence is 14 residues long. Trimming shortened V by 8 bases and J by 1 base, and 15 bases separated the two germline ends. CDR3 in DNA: TGTGCCAGCGGTTCTACCAGGGGTTCCTACGAGCAGTACTTC. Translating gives CASGSTRGSYEQYF.

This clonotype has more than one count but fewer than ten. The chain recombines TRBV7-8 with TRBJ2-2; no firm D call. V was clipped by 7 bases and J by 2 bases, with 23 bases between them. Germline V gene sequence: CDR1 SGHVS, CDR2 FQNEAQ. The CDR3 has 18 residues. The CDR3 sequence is CASTPIPRVLPNTGELFF. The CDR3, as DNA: TGTGCCAGCACCCCGATACCCCGTGTACTCCCAAACACCGGGGAGCTGTTTTTT.

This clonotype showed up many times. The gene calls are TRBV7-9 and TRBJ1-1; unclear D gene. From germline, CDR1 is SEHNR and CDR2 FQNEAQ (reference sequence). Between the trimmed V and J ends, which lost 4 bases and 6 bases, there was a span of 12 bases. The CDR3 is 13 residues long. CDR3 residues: CASSYYWDSEAFF. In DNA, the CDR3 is TGTGCCAGCAGCTACTATTGGGATTCTGAAGCTTTCTTT.

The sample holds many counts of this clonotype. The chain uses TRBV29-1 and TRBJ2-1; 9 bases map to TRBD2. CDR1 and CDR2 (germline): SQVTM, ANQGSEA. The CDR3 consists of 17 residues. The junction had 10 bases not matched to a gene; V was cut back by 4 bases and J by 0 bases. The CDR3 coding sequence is TGCAGCGTTGGCGGGGGGGGGTCTGTAGGCTCCTACAATGAGCAGTTCTTC. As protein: CSVGGGGSVGSYNEQFF.

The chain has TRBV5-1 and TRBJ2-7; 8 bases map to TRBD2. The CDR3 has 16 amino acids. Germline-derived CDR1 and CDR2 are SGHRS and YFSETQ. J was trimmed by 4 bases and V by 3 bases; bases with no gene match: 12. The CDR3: CASSSSGSIPPYEQYF. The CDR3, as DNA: TGCGCCAGCAGCTCGAGCGGGAGTATCCCACCTTACGAGCAGTACTTC.